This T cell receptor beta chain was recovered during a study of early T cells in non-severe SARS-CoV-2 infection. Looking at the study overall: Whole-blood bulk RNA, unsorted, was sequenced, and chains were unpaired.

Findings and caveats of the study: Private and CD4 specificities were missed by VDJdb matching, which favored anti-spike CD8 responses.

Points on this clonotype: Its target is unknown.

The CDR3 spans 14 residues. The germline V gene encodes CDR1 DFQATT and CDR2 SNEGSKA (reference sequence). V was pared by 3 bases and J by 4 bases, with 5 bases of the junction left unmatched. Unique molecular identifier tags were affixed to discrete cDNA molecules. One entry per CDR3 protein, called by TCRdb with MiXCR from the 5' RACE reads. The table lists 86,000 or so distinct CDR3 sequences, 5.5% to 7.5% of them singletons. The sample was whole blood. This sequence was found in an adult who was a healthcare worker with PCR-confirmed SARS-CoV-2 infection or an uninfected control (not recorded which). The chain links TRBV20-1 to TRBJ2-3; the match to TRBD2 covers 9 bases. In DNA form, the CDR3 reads TGCAGTGCTAGTAGCGGGGGTGGGGCAGATACGCAGTATTTT. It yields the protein CSASSGGGADTQYF.